This T cell receptor (beta chain) was captured in a study of cytomegalovirus exposure and HLA in healthy donors. The PCR ran on 60 Vbeta and 13 Jbeta primers. Produced via immunoSEQ multiplex PCR; TCRdb's table is partial and in-frame only. Found here are some 89,000 clones, approximately 72% of them singletons; the top ten hold about 4%. There are 17 residues in the CDR3. V shed 6 bases and J 0 bases; nucleotides not matched to a gene: 9. Germline values: CDR1 SGHVS, CDR2 FQNEAQ. The chain employs TRBV7-8 and TRBJ2-1, with 9 bases aligning to TRBD2. Source material: PBMCs. This sequence originates from a woman in her thirties or forties in good health and CMV-seropositive. The DNA of the CDR3 is TGTGCCAGCAGTACAAAGGGCGGGAGGGGCTCCTACAATGAGCAGTTCTTC. Protein: CASSTKGGRGSYNEQFF.